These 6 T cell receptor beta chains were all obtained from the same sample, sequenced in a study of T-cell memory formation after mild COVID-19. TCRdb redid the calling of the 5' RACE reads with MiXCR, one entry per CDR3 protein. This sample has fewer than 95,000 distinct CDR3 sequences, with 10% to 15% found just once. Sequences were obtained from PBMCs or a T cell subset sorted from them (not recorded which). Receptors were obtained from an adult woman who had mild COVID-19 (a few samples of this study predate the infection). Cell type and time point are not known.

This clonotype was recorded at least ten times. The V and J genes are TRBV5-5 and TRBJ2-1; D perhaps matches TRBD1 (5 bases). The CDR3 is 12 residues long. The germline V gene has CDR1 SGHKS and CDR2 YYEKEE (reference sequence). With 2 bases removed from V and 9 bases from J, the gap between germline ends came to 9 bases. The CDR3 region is CASSLGEIEQFF. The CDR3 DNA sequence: TGTGCCAGCAGCTTAGGGGAAATTGAGCAGTTCTTC.

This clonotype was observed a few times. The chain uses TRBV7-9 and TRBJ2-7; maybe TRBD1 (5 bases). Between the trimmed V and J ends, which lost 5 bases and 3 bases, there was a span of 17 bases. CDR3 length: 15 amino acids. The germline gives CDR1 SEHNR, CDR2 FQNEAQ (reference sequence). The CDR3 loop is CASSPPGPVFYEQYF. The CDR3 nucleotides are TGTGCCAGCAGCCCTCCAGGGCCTGTTTTCTACGAGCAGTACTTC.

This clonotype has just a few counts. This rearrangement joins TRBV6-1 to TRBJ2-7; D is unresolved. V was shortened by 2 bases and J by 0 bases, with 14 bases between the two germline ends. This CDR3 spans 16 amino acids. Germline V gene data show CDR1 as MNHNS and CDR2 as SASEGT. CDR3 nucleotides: TGTGCCAGCAGTGAATATGTGGTCAGTCGCTCCTACGAGCAGTACTTC. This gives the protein CASSEYVVSRSYEQYF.

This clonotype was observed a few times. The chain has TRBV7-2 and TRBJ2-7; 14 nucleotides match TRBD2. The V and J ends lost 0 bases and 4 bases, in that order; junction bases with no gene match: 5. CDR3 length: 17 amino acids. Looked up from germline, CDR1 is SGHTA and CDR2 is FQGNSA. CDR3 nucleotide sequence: TGTGCCAGCAGCTTAGCGCGACTAGCGGGAGGGCGATACGAGCAGTACTTC. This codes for CASSLARLAGGRYEQYF.

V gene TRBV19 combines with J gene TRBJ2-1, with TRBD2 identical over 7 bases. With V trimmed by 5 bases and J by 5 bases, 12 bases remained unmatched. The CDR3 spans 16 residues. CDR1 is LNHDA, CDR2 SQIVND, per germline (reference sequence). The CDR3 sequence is CASSHPRAGTDNEQFF. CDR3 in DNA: TGTGCCAGTAGTCACCCCCGAGCGGGGACTGACAATGAGCAGTTCTTC.

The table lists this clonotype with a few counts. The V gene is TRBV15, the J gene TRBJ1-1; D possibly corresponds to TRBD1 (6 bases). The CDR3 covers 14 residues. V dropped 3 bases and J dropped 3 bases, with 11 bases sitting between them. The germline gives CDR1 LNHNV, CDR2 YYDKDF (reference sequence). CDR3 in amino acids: CATSSARGYTEAFF. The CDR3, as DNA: TGTGCCACCAGCAGTGCCAGGGGATACACTGAAGCTTTCTTT.